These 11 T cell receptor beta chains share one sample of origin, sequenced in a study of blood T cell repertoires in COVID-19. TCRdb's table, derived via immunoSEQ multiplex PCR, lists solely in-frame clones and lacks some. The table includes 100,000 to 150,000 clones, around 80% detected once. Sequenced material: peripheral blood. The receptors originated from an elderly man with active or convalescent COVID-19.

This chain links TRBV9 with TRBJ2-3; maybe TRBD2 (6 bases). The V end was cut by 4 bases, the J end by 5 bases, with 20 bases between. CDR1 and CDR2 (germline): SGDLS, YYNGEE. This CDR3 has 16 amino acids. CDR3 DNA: TGTGCCAGCAGCATGAACAGATTACTAGCAGAAGATACGCAGTATTTT. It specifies CASSMNRLLAEDTQYF.

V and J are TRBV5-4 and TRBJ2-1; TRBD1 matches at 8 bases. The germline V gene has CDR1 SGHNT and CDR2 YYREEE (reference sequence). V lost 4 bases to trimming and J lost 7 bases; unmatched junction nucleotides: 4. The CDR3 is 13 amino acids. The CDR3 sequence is CASSVDRVNEQFF. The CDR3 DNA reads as TGTGCCAGCAGCGTGGACAGGGTTAATGAGCAGTTCTTC.

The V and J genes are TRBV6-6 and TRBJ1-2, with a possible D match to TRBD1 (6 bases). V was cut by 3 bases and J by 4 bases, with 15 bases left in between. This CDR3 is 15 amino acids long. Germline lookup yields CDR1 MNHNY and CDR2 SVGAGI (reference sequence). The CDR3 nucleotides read TGTGCCAGCAGTTATCCCTTGACAGGAGCCTATGGCTACACCTTC. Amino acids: CASSYPLTGAYGYTF.

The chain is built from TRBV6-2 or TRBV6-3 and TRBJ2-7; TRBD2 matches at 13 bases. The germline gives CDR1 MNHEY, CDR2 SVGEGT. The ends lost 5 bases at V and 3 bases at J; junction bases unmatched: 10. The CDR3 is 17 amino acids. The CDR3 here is CASSPHGTSGALYEQYF. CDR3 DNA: TGTGCCAGCAGTCCCCATGGGACTAGCGGGGCCCTCTACGAGCAGTACTTC.

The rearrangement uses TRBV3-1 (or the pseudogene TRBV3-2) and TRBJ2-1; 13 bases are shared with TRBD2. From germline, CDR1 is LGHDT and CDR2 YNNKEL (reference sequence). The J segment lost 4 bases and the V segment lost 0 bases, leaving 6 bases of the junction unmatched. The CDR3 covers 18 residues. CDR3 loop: CASSQEFSGLAGYNEQFF. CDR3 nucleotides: TGTGCCAGCAGCCAAGAATTCTCGGGACTAGCGGGGTACAATGAGCAGTTCTTC.

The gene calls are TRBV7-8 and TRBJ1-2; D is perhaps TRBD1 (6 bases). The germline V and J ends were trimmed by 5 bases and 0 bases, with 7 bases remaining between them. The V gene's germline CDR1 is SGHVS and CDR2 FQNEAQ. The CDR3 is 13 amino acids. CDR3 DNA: TGTGCCAGCAGCCGGACAGCTAACTATGGCTACACCTTC. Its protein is CASSRTANYGYTF. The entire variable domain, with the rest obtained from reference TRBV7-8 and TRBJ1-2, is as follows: GAGVSQSPRYKVAKRGQDVALRCDPISGHVSLFWYQQALGQGPEFLTYFQNEAQLDKSGLPSDRFFAERPEGSVSTLKIQRTQQEDSAVYLCASSRTANYGYTFGSGTRLTVV.

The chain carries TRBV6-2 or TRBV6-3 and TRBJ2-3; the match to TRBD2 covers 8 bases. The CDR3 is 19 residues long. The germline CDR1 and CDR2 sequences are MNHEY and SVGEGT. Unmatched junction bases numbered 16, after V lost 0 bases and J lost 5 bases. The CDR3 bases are TGTGCCAGCAGTTACTCGAGATCTCTCGGGGGGGTCCGGGGAGATACGCAGTATTTT. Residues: CASSYSRSLGGVRGDTQYF.

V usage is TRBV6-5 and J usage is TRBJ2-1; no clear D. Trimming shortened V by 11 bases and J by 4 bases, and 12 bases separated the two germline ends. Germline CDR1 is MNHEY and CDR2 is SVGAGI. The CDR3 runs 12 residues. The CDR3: CAVRSPYNEQFF. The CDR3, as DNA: TGTGCCGTCAGGTCCCCTTACAATGAGCAGTTCTTC.

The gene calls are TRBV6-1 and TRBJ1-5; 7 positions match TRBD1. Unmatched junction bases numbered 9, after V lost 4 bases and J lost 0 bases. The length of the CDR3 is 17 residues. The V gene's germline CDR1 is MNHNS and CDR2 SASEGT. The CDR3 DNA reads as TGTGCCAGCAGTGGACGGGACAGAACTTCTAGCAATCAGCCCCAGCATTTT. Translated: CASSGRDRTSSNQPQHF.

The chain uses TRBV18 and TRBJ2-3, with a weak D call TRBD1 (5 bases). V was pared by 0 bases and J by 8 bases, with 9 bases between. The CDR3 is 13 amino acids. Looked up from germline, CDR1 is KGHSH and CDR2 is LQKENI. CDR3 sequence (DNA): TGTGCCAGCTCACCACCGAGTGGGGCTACGCAGTATTTT. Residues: CASSPPSGATQYF.

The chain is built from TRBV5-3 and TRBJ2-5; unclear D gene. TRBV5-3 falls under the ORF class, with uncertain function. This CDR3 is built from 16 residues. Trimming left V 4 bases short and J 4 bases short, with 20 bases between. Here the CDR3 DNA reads TGTGCCAGAAGCCCACCCGAATTCCGAACCGGAGAGACCCAGTACTTC. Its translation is CARSPPEFRTGETQYF.